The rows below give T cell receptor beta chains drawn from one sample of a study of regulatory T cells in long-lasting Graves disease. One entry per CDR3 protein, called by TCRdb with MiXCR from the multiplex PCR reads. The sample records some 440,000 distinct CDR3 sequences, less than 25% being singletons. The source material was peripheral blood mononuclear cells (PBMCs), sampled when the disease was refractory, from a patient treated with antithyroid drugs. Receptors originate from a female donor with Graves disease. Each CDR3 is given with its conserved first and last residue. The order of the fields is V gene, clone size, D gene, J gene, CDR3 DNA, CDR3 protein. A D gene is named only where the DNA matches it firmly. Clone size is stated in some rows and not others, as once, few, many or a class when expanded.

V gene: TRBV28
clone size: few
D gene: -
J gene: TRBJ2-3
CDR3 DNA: TGTGCCAGTGCTGAGGGGGACACAGATACGCAGTATTTT
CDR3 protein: CASAEGDTDTQYF

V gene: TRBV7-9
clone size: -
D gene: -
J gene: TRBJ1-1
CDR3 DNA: TGTGCCAGCAGCTTAGCGAATGGGATAGGGACTGAAGCTTTCTTT
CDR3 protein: CASSLANGIGTEAFF

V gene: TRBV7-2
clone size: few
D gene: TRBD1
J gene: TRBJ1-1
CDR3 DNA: TGTGCCAGCAGCTTAGGCAGACAGGGACTCGAAGCTTTCTTT
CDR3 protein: CASSLGRQGLEAFF

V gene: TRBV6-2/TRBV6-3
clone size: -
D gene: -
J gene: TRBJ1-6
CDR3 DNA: TGTGCCAGCAGTTACTCGGTCGGAGCCCGGTCATCTTCACCCCTCCACTTT
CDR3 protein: CASSYSVGARSSSPLHF

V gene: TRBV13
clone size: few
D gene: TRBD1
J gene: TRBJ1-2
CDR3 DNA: TGTGCCAGCAGCCGCGGGACAGGGAACTATGGCTACACCTTC
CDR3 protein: CASSRGTGNYGYTF

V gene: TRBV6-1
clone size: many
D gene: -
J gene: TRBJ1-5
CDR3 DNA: TGTGCCAGCAGTGTGTTGACAGTGGGCAATCAGCCCCAGCATTTT
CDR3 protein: CASSVLTVGNQPQHF

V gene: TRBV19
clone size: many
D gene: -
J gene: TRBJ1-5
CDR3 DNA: TGTGCCAGTAGCTACTCGGGACGGATTAGCAATCAGCCCCAGCATTTT
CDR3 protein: CASSYSGRISNQPQHF

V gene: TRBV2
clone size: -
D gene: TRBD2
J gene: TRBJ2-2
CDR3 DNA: TGTGCCAGCAGTACCGGGACTAGCGGGAGGAACACCGGGGAGCTGTTTTTT
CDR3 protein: CASSTGTSGRNTGELFF

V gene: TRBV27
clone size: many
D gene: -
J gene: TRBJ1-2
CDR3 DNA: TGTGCCAGCAGTCCATATGACAGCAACTATGGCTACACCTTC
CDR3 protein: CASSPYDSNYGYTF

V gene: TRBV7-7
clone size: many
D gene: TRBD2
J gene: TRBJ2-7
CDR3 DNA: TGTGCTAGCAGCTTATTCGCGGGAGGGACCTACGAGCAGTACTTC
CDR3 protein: CASSLFAGGTYEQYF

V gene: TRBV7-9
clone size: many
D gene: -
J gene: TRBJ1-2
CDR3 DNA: TGTGCCAGCAGCTTAGCGGAAGAGGGCTACACCTTC
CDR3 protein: CASSLAEEGYTF

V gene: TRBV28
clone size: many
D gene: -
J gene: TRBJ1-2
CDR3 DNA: TGTGCCAGCAGTTTATCCTCGTATGGCTACACCTTC
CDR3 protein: CASSLSSYGYTF

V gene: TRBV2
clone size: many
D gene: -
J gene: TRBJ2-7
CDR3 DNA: TGTGCCAGCAGTGGTGAGACAGACTACGAGCAGTACTTC
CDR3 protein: CASSGETDYEQYF

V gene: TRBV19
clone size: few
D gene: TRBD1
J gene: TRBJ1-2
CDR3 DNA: TGTGCCAGTAGTTTCCGGACAGGGGACACCTATGGCTACACCTTC
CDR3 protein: CASSFRTGDTYGYTF

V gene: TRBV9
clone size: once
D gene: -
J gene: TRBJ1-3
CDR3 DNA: TGTGCCAGCAGCGTAGAAGGGGGTAAAAACACCATATATTTT
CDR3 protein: CASSVEGGKNTIYF

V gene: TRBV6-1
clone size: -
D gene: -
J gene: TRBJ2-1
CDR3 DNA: TGTGCCAGCAGCGGGCCTTACAATGAGCAGTTCTTC
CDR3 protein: CASSGPYNEQFF

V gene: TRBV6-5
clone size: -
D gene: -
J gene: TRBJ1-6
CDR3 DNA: TGTGCCAGCAGTTATGGGGGGCGGAGGAATTCACCCCTCCACTTT
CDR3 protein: CASSYGGRRNSPLHF

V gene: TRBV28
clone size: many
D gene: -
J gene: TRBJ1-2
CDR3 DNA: TGTGCCAGCAGTCCCAGTGGGGGTTATGGCTACACCTTC
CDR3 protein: CASSPSGGYGYTF

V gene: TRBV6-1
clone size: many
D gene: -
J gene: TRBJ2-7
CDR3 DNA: TGTGCCAGCCTCGGGGGACCCTACGAGCAGTACTTC
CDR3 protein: CASLGGPYEQYF

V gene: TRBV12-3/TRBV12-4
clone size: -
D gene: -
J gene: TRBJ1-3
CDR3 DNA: TGTGCCAGCAGGACAAACTCTGGAAACACCATATATTTT
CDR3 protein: CASRTNSGNTIYF